Sequencing of this TCR beta chain was carried out in a study of blood T cell repertoires in COVID-19. Deletions cut 4 bases from V and 4 bases from J, with 16 bases between. This CDR3 contains 15 residues. Germline V lookup: CDR1 LNHDA, CDR2 SQIVND (reference sequence). Clones were sequenced by immunoSEQ multiplex PCR, and TCRdb holds only the in-frame ones, with some missing. The table records 150,000 or so clones, about four fifths of them present only once. This chain uses TRBV19 with TRBJ1-2, with D possibly TRBD1 on 6 matching bases. This TCR was sampled from a man aged 50-60 years who had recovered from COVID-19. The sequencing sample was made of PBMCs or T cells enriched from blood (not recorded which). CDR3 protein: CASSRPGQMSYGYTF. CDR3 DNA sequence: TGTGCCAGTAGTAGACCGGGACAAATGTCCTATGGCTACACCTTC.